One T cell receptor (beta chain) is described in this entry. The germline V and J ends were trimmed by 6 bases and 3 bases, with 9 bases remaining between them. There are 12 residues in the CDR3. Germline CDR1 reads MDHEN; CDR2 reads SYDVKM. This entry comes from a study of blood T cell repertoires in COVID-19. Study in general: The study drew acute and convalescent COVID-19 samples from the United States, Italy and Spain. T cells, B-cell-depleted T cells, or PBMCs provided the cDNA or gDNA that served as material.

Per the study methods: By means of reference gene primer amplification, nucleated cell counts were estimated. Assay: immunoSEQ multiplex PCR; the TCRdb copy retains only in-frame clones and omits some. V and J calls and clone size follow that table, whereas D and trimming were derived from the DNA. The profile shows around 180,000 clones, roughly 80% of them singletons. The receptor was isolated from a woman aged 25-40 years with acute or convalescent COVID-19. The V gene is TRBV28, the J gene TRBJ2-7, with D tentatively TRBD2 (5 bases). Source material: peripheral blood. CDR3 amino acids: CASSLRGYEQYF. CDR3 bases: TGTGCCAGCAGCCTCCGGGGCTACGAGCAGTACTTC.